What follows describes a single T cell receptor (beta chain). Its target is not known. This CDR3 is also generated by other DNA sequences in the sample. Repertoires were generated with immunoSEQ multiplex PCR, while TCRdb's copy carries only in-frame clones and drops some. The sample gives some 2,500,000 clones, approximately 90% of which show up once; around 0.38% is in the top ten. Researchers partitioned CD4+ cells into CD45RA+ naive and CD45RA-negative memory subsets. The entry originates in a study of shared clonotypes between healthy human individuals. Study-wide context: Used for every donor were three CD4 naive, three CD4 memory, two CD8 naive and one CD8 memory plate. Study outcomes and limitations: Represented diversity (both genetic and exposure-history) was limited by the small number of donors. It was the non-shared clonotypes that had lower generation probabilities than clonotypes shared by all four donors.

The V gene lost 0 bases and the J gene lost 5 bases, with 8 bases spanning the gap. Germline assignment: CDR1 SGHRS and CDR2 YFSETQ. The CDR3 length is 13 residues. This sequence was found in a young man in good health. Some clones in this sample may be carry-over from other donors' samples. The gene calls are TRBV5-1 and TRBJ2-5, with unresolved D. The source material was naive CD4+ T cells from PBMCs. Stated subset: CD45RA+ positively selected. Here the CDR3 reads CASSLAPVETQYF. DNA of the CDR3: TGCGCCAGCAGCTTGGCCCCCGTGGAGACCCAGTACTTC.